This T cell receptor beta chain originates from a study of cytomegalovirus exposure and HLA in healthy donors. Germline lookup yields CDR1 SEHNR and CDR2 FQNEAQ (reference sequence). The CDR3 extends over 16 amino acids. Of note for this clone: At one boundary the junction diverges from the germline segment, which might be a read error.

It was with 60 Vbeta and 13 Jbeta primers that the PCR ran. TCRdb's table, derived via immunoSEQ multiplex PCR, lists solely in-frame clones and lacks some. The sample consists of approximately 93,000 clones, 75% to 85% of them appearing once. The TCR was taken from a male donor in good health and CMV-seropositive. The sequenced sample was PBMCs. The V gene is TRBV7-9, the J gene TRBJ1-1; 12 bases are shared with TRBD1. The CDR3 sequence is CSSSFGTGGMRTEAFF. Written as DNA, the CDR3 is TGTTCCAGCAGCTTCGGGACAGGGGGCATGAGGACTGAAGCTTTCTTT.